Shown below are 32 T cell receptor beta chains from a single sample sequenced in a study of Ad26.COV2.S vaccination and SARS-CoV-2 variants. Using immunoSEQ multiplex PCR, the repertoire was profiled, and TCRdb retains in-frame clones only, with some absent. The sample includes approximately 240,000 clones, approximately 87% of them seen just once. Noted treatment: roughly 20 received Ad26.COV2.S at low or high dose, single or two shots; five or six received placebo; per-sample allocation not given. Following the first vaccine or placebo injection, samples were taken on day 63. The input for sequencing was peripheral blood, taken in a trial of Ad26.COV2.S vaccine versus placebo. All receptors derive from a person aged 18-65 years who received the Ad26.COV2.S COVID-19 vaccine or a placebo.

The V and J genes are TRBV5-6 and TRBJ1-1, with TRBD1 as a possible D gene (6 bases). V lost 5 bases to trimming and J lost 5 bases, with 19 bases between them. The length of the CDR3 is 15 residues. CDR1 and CDR2 (germline): SGHDT, YYEEEE. This chain's CDR3 is CASRPRGGVVTEAFF. The CDR3 region has the DNA TGTGCCAGCAGGCCCCGAGGGGGGGTTGTTACTGAAGCTTTCTTT.

The chain has TRBV7-9 and TRBJ2-3, with TRBD2 matching 11 bases. Germline V lookup: CDR1 SEHNR, CDR2 FQNEAQ (reference sequence). J gave up 6 bases and V 3 bases, and 8 bases lay outside the gene matches. The CDR3 spans 16 residues. The CDR3 sequence: CASSLTGASGRDTQYF. The CDR3 DNA sequence: TGTGCCAGCAGCTTGACGGGGGCTAGCGGGAGGGATACGCAGTATTTT.

This chain links TRBV7-2 with TRBJ1-3; tentatively, D is TRBD1 (5 bases). Germline V lookup: CDR1 SGHTA, CDR2 FQGNSA. This CDR3 has 15 amino acids. V dropped 5 bases and J dropped 4 bases, with 15 bases sitting between them. This CDR3 reads CASSLSRDPGNTIYF. The CDR3 coding sequence is TGTGCCAGCAGCCTAAGTCGGGACCCAGGAAACACCATATATTTT.

This rearrangement joins TRBV5-1 to TRBJ1-1; no definite D call. V lost 2 bases to trimming and J lost 5 bases, with 10 bases between them. The germline CDR1 and CDR2 sequences are SGHRS and YFSETQ. The CDR3 is made up of 13 amino acids. The CDR3 is CASSLSTDTEAFF. For the CDR3, the DNA is TGCGCCAGCAGCTTATCGACCGATACTGAAGCTTTCTTT.

The chain employs TRBV4-3 and TRBJ2-7; a weak D match, TRBD1 (6 bases). The germline V and J ends were trimmed by 0 bases and 2 bases, with 11 bases remaining between them. CDR3 size: 15 residues. The germline gives CDR1 LGHNA, CDR2 YSLEER. The CDR3 coding sequence is TGCGCCAGCAGCCAAGAGACAGGTTTTACCTACGAGCAGTACTTC. Its protein product is CASSQETGFTYEQYF.

The CDR3 DNA sequence: TGTGCCAGCAGCTTTAATCCACCACCGAACACCGGGGAGCTGTTTTTT. Its protein product is CASSFNPPPNTGELFF. This chain uses TRBV7-2 with TRBJ2-2; D is unclear. CDR3 length: 16 amino acids. The germline gives CDR1 SGHTA, CDR2 FQGNSA. Trimming left V 3 bases short and J 0 bases short, with 11 bases between.

The rearrangement links TRBV6-5 to TRBJ2-5; no clear D gene. Germline lookup yields CDR1 MNHEY and CDR2 SVGAGI. CDR3 length: 12 amino acids. Between the trimmed V and J ends, which lost 0 bases and 6 bases, there was a span of 5 bases. The CDR3 DNA reads as TGTGCCAGCAGTTACTCTGGCCAGACCCAGTACTTC. Amino acids: CASSYSGQTQYF.

The V gene is TRBV9, the J gene TRBJ1-1, with a possible D match to TRBD1 (5 bases). With 3 bases removed from V and 2 bases from J, the gap between germline ends came to 11 bases. The CDR3 contains 14 residues. CDR1 is SGDLS and CDR2 is YYNGEE in the germline V gene. In DNA, the CDR3 is TGTGCCAGCAGCGGCGGGACGGCAAACACTGAAGCTTTCTTT. Its protein product is CASSGGTANTEAFF.

This chain joins TRBV6-2 or TRBV6-3 and TRBJ2-4, with D possibly matching TRBD2 (6 bases). Looked up from germline, CDR1 is MNHEY and CDR2 is SVGEGT. V lost 6 bases to trimming and J lost 9 bases, with 21 bases between them. CDR3 size: 15 residues. The CDR3 DNA reads as TGTGCCAGCAGCCCCGTGGGGGACTTCTACTTCATTCAGTACTTC. This gives the protein CASSPVGDFYFIQYF.

The rearrangement uses TRBV25-1 and TRBJ1-5; D is unclear. CDR3 size: 12 residues. The germline CDR1 and CDR2 sequences are MGHDK and SYGVNS. Trimming took 11 bases from V and 4 from J, leaving 12 bases between them. The CDR3 here is CARIRVNQPQHF. The CDR3 DNA reads TGTGCCCGAATAAGGGTTAATCAGCCCCAGCATTTT.

The chain is built from TRBV7-9 and TRBJ2-1; D possibly corresponds to TRBD1 (6 bases). Trimming removed 5 bases from V and 8 bases from J, with 19 bases in between. Germline V lookup: CDR1 SEHNR, CDR2 FQNEAQ (reference sequence). The CDR3 totals 15 residues. The CDR3 DNA reads as TGTGCCAGCAGCCCGGACAGAAGGGAATGGGATGAGCAGTTCTTC. Protein sequence: CASSPDRREWDEQFF.

The CDR3 nucleotides read TGTGCCAGTAGACCTGGCCTGAACACCGGGGAGCTGTTTTTT. Translating gives CASRPGLNTGELFF. This chain connects TRBV6-4 to TRBJ2-2, with D unresolved. Germline assignment: CDR1 MRHNA and CDR2 SNTAGT. This CDR3 spans 14 amino acids. V was cut by 9 bases and J by 1 base, with 12 bases left in between.

The V gene is TRBV20-1, the J gene TRBJ1-1, with D unresolved. The CDR3 covers 11 residues. Trimming took 5 bases from V and 5 from J, leaving 9 bases between them. CDR1 DFQATT and CDR2 SNEGSKA come from the germline V gene (reference sequence). CDR3 sequence (DNA): TGCAGTGCTTTGGTTAAGACTGAAGCTTTCTTT. Translated, it gives CSALVKTEAFF.

V gene TRBV4-1 combines with J gene TRBJ2-3; no reliable D call. The CDR3 is 16 amino acids. Trimming removed 4 bases at V and 0 bases at J, with 14 bases between. Germline V gene sequence: CDR1 MGHRA, CDR2 YSYEKL. CDR3 amino acids: CASSLSPGLSTDTQYF. CDR3 bases: TGCGCCAGCAGCCTCTCCCCAGGATTAAGCACAGATACGCAGTATTTT.

The rearrangement joins TRBV2 to TRBJ2-5; possibly TRBD2 for D (5 bases). The ends were cut back, 6 bases at V and 4 bases at J, with 9 bases in the middle. CDR3 size: 12 residues. Germline V gives CDR1 SNHLY, CDR2 FYNNEI. The CDR3 spells CASRGVAETQYF. The DNA for the CDR3 is TGTGCCAGCAGGGGAGTTGCAGAGACCCAGTACTTC. Complete variable domain (other parts from reference TRBV2 and TRBJ2-5): EPEVTQTPSHQVTQMGQEVILRCVPISNHLYFYWYRQILGQKVEFLVSFYNNEISEKSEIFDDQFSVERPDGSNFTLKIRSTKLEDSAMYFCASRGVAETQYFGPGTRLLVL.

CDR3 residues: CASSLFSPSGKAGYTF. CDR3 nucleotides: TGTGCCAGCAGTTTATTCTCCCCCTCTGGAAAAGCCGGCTACACCTTC. J is TRBJ1-2 and V is TRBV28; no firm D call. Per germline, CDR1 MDHEN and CDR2 SYDVKM. V gave up 1 base and J gave up 8 bases, with 20 bases separating them. This CDR3 is built from 16 residues.

This clone was recorded once. The CDR3 spells CSVEDGLAGVTGELFF. DNA for the CDR3: TGCAGCGTTGAAGATGGACTAGCGGGAGTCACCGGGGAGCTGTTTTTT. The chain links TRBV29-1 to TRBJ2-2, with TRBD2 matching over 13 bases. Losses at the gene ends were 0 bases for V and 4 bases for J; bases not matched to a gene: 2. Germline V gene sequence: CDR1 SQVTM, CDR2 ANQGSEA. The CDR3 spans 16 residues.

The chain recombines TRBV7-6 with TRBJ2-3; D is perhaps TRBD2 (6 bases). This CDR3 is built from 16 residues. V was trimmed by 1 base and J by 2 bases, leaving 13 bases between them. Germline V gives CDR1 SGHVS, CDR2 FNYEAQ. This CDR3 is CASSLGGGGHTDTQYF. The CDR3 region has the DNA TGTGCCAGCAGCTTAGGGGGAGGAGGTCACACAGATACGCAGTATTTT.

The rearrangement links TRBV7-8 to TRBJ2-5; the match to TRBD2 covers 15 bases. CDR1 and CDR2 (germline): SGHVS, FQNEAQ. The trim removed 3 bases at V and 5 bases at J, leaving 7 bases unmatched. CDR3 length: 17 residues. The CDR3 nucleotides read TGTGCCAGCAGCTTGGGAGGACTAGCGGGGGGGAGGGAGACCCAGTACTTC. Its translation is CASSLGGLAGGRETQYF.

The gene calls are TRBV11-2 and TRBJ2-1; D is unclear. The CDR3 spans 14 residues. Germline V CDR1 and CDR2: SGHAT, FQNNGV. V lost 0 bases to trimming and J lost 6 bases, with 9 bases between them. DNA for the CDR3: TGTGCCAGCAGCTTAGAGCAGGTAGGCAATGAGCAGTTCTTC. Its protein product is CASSLEQVGNEQFF.

This sequence joins TRBV6-6 and TRBJ2-4; TRBD1 matches 8 bases. Germline lookup yields CDR1 MNHNY and CDR2 SVGAGI (reference sequence). The CDR3 runs 15 residues. The DNA for the CDR3 is TGTGCTACCTCTCAAAACAGGGGGACCAAAAACATTCAGTACTTC. It encodes CATSQNRGTKNIQYF.

The chain carries TRBV2 and TRBJ1-1, with 9 bases identical to TRBD1. CDR3 length: 15 amino acids. With V trimmed by 2 bases and J by 6 bases, 7 bases remained unmatched. Germline CDR1 and CDR2: SNHLY and FYNNEI. In nucleotides, the CDR3 is TGTGCCAGCAGTGAAACAGGGGGCGAAGTGGCTGAAGCTTTCTTT. Encoded protein: CASSETGGEVAEAFF.

J is TRBJ1-1 and V is TRBV14; D gene uncertain. CDR1 SGHDN and CDR2 FVKESK come from the germline V gene. Trimming took off 0 bases at V and 0 bases at J, with 8 bases between the two ends. This CDR3 spans 15 amino acids. The CDR3 coding sequence is TGTGCCAGCAGCCAAGATATCGGGATGAACACTGAAGCTTTCTTT. Its protein product is CASSQDIGMNTEAFF.

The V call is TRBV5-1, the J call TRBJ1-6, with D tentatively TRBD1 (5 bases). The CDR3 is made up of 14 amino acids. The germline gives CDR1 SGHRS, CDR2 YFSETQ. The V end was cut by 0 bases, the J end by 10 bases, with 11 bases between. The CDR3 DNA reads TGCGCCAGCAGCTTGGAGGGGCCCACGTCACCCCTCCACTTT. Its translation: CASSLEGPTSPLHF.

The J gene is TRBJ2-2, the V gene TRBV7-2, with 10 bases that match TRBD2. This CDR3 has 17 amino acids. The germline CDR1 and CDR2 sequences are SGHTA and FQGNSA. V lost 5 bases to trimming and J lost 2 bases; unmatched junction nucleotides: 8. The CDR3 nucleotides read TGTGCCAGCAGCGCCCGTGGGACTAGCGATAACACCGGGGAGCTGTTTTTT. Its protein product is CASSARGTSDNTGELFF.

This rearrangement joins TRBV3-1 (or the pseudogene TRBV3-2) to TRBJ2-1; 9 nucleotides line up with TRBD1. The V gene end was trimmed by 5 bases and the J gene end by 3 bases; junction bases not matched to a gene: 8. The CDR3 consists of 16 residues. Germline V gene sequence: CDR1 LGHDT, CDR2 YNNKEL (reference sequence). This CDR3 is CASSLTGGRFYNEQFF. The CDR3 DNA follows: TGTGCCAGCAGCTTAACAGGGGGCCGATTCTACAATGAGCAGTTCTTC.

This clone appeared a few times. The chain is built from TRBV18 and TRBJ2-1, with TRBD2 as a possible D gene (5 bases). V gave up 6 bases and J gave up 4 bases, with 10 bases separating them. Germline V gene data show CDR1 as KGHSH and CDR2 as LQKENI. The CDR3 loop spans 13 amino acids. In DNA form, the CDR3 reads TGTGCCAGCTCGCGTACTAGTTACAATGAGCAGTTCTTC. Protein sequence: CASSRTSYNEQFF.

This sequence joins TRBV30 and TRBJ2-7; D uncertain. This CDR3 region has 15 residues. CDR1 is GTSNPN and CDR2 is SVGIG in the germline V gene (reference sequence). The V gene lost 2 bases and the J gene lost 2 bases, with 16 bases spanning the gap. The CDR3 DNA sequence: TGTGCCTGGAGTACGGACCCTAGGGTCACCTACGAGCAGTACTTC. The encoded protein is CAWSTDPRVTYEQYF.

DNA for the CDR3: TGTGCCAGCAGCCCAGGGACTAGCCGAAGCACAGATACGCAGTATTTT. Protein sequence: CASSPGTSRSTDTQYF. The chain couples TRBV7-3 to TRBJ2-3; 9 positions match TRBD2. This CDR3 comprises 16 residues. Trimming cost V 5 bases and J 0 bases; bases outside gene matches: 6. Germline CDR1 SGHTA, CDR2 FQGTGA.

In this sample, this clone turned up a few times. The V call is TRBV28, the J call TRBJ2-5; D is ambiguous. Trimming removed 3 bases from V and 9 bases from J, with 14 bases in between. In germline, CDR1 is MDHEN, CDR2 SYDVKM. This CDR3 region has 13 residues. CDR3 region: CASSFVPGAPQYF. The CDR3 coding sequence is TGTGCCAGCAGTTTCGTCCCAGGAGCGCCCCAGTACTTC.

V gene TRBV30 combines with J gene TRBJ2-3, with 13 bases lining up with TRBD2. Unmatched junction bases numbered 8, after V lost 1 base and J lost 4 bases. The CDR3 runs 17 residues. Germline V gene data show CDR1 as GTSNPN and CDR2 as SVGIG (reference sequence). The CDR3 DNA reads as TGTGCCTGGAGTGCCCTAAGGACTAGCGGGAGCGCAGATACGCAGTATTTT. This codes for CAWSALRTSGSADTQYF.

The chain has TRBV7-9 and TRBJ2-3; a possible D gene is TRBD1 (6 bases). This CDR3 spans 15 amino acids. V was pared by 5 bases and J by 1 base, with 13 bases between. Germline-derived CDR1 and CDR2 are SEHNR and FQNEAQ (reference sequence). The CDR3 region has the DNA TGTGCCAGCAGCCCGTCAGGGGCCCGCACAGATACGCAGTATTTT. As protein: CASSPSGARTDTQYF.